The rows below give T cell receptor beta chains drawn from one sample of a study of technical replicates of blood from a few donors. Profiling relied on immunoSEQ multiplex PCR, and the TCRdb table lists in-frame clones only, not all of them. The data show roughly 60,000 clones, roughly 91% seen once. The specimen sequenced was PBMCs. The origin of the receptors is a human donor in good health. Some clones in this sample may be carry-over from other donors' samples. The CDR3 runs from the conserved cysteine through the conserved F or W. The D gene is left open where the match is weak. A row's size may be missing; if present it is once, few, many or a size class.

clone size | D gene | J gene | V gene | CDR3 DNA | CDR3 protein
- | TRBD1 | TRBJ2-7 | TRBV27 | TGTGCCAGCAGTTTAAAACTCGACAGGGTAGCGTTCTACGAGCAGTACTTC | CASSLKLDRVAFYEQYF
- | - | TRBJ2-2 | TRBV2 | TGTGCCAGCAGTGGGGGCCCCGGGGAGCTGTTTTTT | CASSGGPGELFF
- | - | TRBJ2-7 | TRBV15 | TGTGCCACCAGCAGAGCAGTCTCCTACGAGCAGTACTTC | CATSRAVSYEQYF
- | - | TRBJ2-3 | TRBV19 | TGTGCCAGTGGATCCGGGCTAGCGGATACGCAGTATTTT | CASGSGLADTQYF
- | TRBD1 | TRBJ2-2 | TRBV19 | TGTGCCAGTAGTATAGTACAGGGGGCAGGTGGGGAGCTGTTTTTT | CASSIVQGAGGELFF
- | TRBD1 | TRBJ1-3 | TRBV5-1 | TGCGCCAGCAGCTCAACAGGGGGCTCTGGAAACACCATATATTTT | CASSSTGGSGNTIYF
- | - | TRBJ1-4 | TRBV5-8 | TGTGCCAGCAGCTTGGTTCCTATCTCCGGCCGAGGAAAACTGTTTTTT | CASSLVPISGRGKLFF
- | - | TRBJ2-5 | TRBV4-1 | TGCGCCAGCAGGCAGACAGTCGCGGGGGAGACCCAGTACTTC | CASRQTVAGETQYF
- | TRBD1 | TRBJ1-3 | TRBV7-2 | TGTGCCAGCAGCTTGGCCGGGACAGCCTCTGGAAACACCATATATTTT | CASSLAGTASGNTIYF
- | - | TRBJ1-6 | TRBV11-1 | TGTGCCAGCAGCTTAGATCTGTATTCACCCCTCCACTTT | CASSLDLYSPLHF
- | TRBD1 | TRBJ1-5 | TRBV6-1 | TGTGCCAGCAGTGATCCAACAGGGGACCAGCCCCAGCATTTT | CASSDPTGDQPQHF
- | TRBD1 | TRBJ1-1 | TRBV18 | TGTGCCAGCTCACCCTGGACAGGGGGGGACACTGAAGCTTTCTTT | CASSPWTGGDTEAFF
- | - | TRBJ2-1 | TRBV12-5 | TGTGCTAGTGGTTTGAGCCCGGGACTTAGCTCCTACAATGAGCAGTTCTTC | CASGLSPGLSSYNEQFF
- | - | TRBJ1-1 | TRBV4-2 | TGTGCCAGCAGAGGCGGGGAAGCTTTCTTT | CASRGGEAFF
- | TRBD1 | TRBJ2-1 | TRBV11-2 | TGTGCCAGCACCCGGGACAGGGGAGACAATGAGCAGTTCTTC | CASTRDRGDNEQFF
- | TRBD2 | TRBJ2-6 | TRBV5-1 | TGCGCCAGCAGCCTGCAGGTGGTTAGCGGGGGGGCGGCTGGGGCCAACGTCCTGACTTTC | CASSLQVVSGGAAGANVLTF
- | TRBD1 | TRBJ1-5 | TRBV7-2 | TGTGCCAGCAGCTGGACCACAGGGGGAAGTCAGCCCCAGCATTTT | CASSWTTGGSQPQHF
once | - | TRBJ2-1 | TRBV18 | TGTGCCAGCTCACCAGGTTTCTCGACAGGAGCTTCCTACAATGAGCAGTTCTTC | CASSPGFSTGASYNEQFF
few | TRBD2 | TRBJ2-5 | TRBV7-2 | TGTGCCAGCAGCCCTGGACTAGAGCGGGAGACCCAGTACTTC | CASSPGLERETQYF
- | - | TRBJ1-6 | TRBV5-6 | TGTGCCAGCAGCTTGGGTTCAGGGTTCGGTAATTCACCCCTCCACTTT | CASSLGSGFGNSPLHF
- | TRBD1 | TRBJ1-1 | TRBV4-3 | TGCGCCAGCAACCTCCGGGACAGGGACACTGAAGCTTTCTTT | CASNLRDRDTEAFF
- | - | TRBJ2-6 | TRBV29-1 | TGCAGCGTCCTTCGTAACTCTGGGGCCAACGTCCTGACTTTC | CSVLRNSGANVLTF
- | - | TRBJ1-2 | TRBV14 | TGTGCCAGCAGCCAACAGGGCCCCCAGGTCTACACCTTC | CASSQQGPQVYTF
- | TRBD2 | TRBJ2-5 | TRBV5-5 | TGTGCCAGCAGCCCGGGACTAGCGGGGCGGGAGACCCAGTACTTC | CASSPGLAGRETQYF
- | - | TRBJ2-3 | TRBV11-1 | TGTGCCAGCAGCCCCGGGAACAGTGTCTTCACAGATACGCAGTATTTT | CASSPGNSVFTDTQYF
- | - | TRBJ1-4 | TRBV4-1 | TGCGCCAGCAGCCGTAACCCCACAAATGAAAAACTGTTTTTT | CASSRNPTNEKLFF
- | TRBD1 | TRBJ2-7 | TRBV4-2 | TGTGCCAGCAGCCAAGAAACAGGGGGTGAGCAGTACTTC | CASSQETGGEQYF
- | - | TRBJ2-6 | TRBV5-6 | TGTGCCTCCCGGGGTACCTCTGGGGCCAACGTCCTGACTTTC | CASRGTSGANVLTF
few | TRBD2 | TRBJ2-3 | TRBV2 | TGTGCCAGCAGCAGAATCCGGACTAGCGGGAGGACTAGCACAGATACGCAGTATTTT | CASSRIRTSGRTSTDTQYF
- | - | TRBJ1-2 | TRBV5-1 | TGCGCCAGCCGCGGGGGGGCAGGAGGCTACACCTTC | CASRGGAGGYTF
- | - | TRBJ2-5 | TRBV5-6 | TGTGCCAGCAGCTCGGGGTCCGGCCGGTACTTC | CASSSGSGRYF
- | TRBD2 | TRBJ2-1 | TRBV6-5 | TGTGCCAGCAGGCGACGGGAGGCCTACAATGAGCAGTTCTTC | CASRRREAYNEQFF
- | TRBD1 | TRBJ1-2 | TRBV13 | TGTGCCAGCAGCTTAGGAGGGGACAGGGGGAACTATGGCTACACCTTC | CASSLGGDRGNYGYTF
few | TRBD2 | TRBJ2-1 | TRBV15 | TGTGCCACCAGCGGACCACTAGCGACCTTCGGCGATGAGCAGTTCTTC | CATSGPLATFGDEQFF
- | TRBD2 | TRBJ2-7 | TRBV6-5 | TGTGCCAGCAGTTACCTAGCGGGAGGCTACGAGCAGTACTTC | CASSYLAGGYEQYF
- | TRBD2 | TRBJ2-3 | TRBV4-3 | TGCGCCAGCAGCCAACCTTCGACTAGCGGGAGCACAGATACGCAGTATTTT | CASSQPSTSGSTDTQYF
- | - | TRBJ2-7 | TRBV19 | TGTGCCAGTAGTATAGAAAGGGGATACGAGCAGTACTTC | CASSIERGYEQYF
- | TRBD2 | TRBJ2-7 | TRBV29-1 | TGCAGCGTTGAAGGGACTAGCGGGGAGGGGCAGTACTTC | CSVEGTSGEGQYF
once | TRBD2 | TRBJ2-3 | TRBV6-5 | TGTGCCAGCAGCCTGGGACTAGACACAGATACGCAGTATTTT | CASSLGLDTDTQYF
- | - | TRBJ2-7 | TRBV13 | TGTGCCAGCAGCTCCATCGACAGGAGCTCCTACGAGCAGTACTTC | CASSSIDRSSYEQYF
- | TRBD2 | TRBJ2-7 | TRBV10-3 | TGTGCCATCAGTGAATACCCAGGACTAGCGGGAGCGTACGAGCAGTACTTC | CAISEYPGLAGAYEQYF
- | - | TRBJ2-2 | TRBV7-9 | TGTGCCAGCAGCCCCGACAGGTTGAACACCGGGGAGCTGTTTTTT | CASSPDRLNTGELFF
- | - | TRBJ2-7 | TRBV11-1 | TGTGCCAGCAGCTACAGGTTCTCCTACGAGCAGTACTTC | CASSYRFSYEQYF
few | - | TRBJ1-1 | TRBV7-3 | TGTGCCAGCAGCTCACCAGGGTTAATCGCTGAAGCTTTCTTT | CASSSPGLIAEAFF
- | TRBD1 | TRBJ1-5 | TRBV11-1 | TGTGCCAGCAGCTCCGGACAGGGCGGCAATCAGCCCCAGCATTTT | CASSSGQGGNQPQHF
- | TRBD1 | TRBJ2-2 | TRBV5-1 | TGCGCCAGCAGACGCGACAGGGAGAACACCGGGGAGCTGTTTTTT | CASRRDRENTGELFF
once | TRBD2 | TRBJ2-3 | TRBV7-3 | TGTGCCAGCAGCTCCACGGGACTAAGGACAGATACGCAGTATTTT | CASSSTGLRTDTQYF
- | TRBD2 | TRBJ2-3 | TRBV7-6 | TGTGCCAGCAGCCCTATGCCTAGCGGGGGAAGCACAGATACGCAGTATTTT | CASSPMPSGGSTDTQYF
- | TRBD1 | TRBJ2-1 | TRBV7-2 | TGTGCCAGCAGCGCAGACAGGGGTAGGGTCAATGAGCAGTTCTTC | CASSADRGRVNEQFF
once | TRBD1 | TRBJ2-5 | TRBV7-3 | TGTGCCAGCAGCTCCAACAGGGGGCAGGGGGAGACCCAGTACTTC | CASSSNRGQGETQYF
- | - | TRBJ1-2 | TRBV18 | TGTGCCAGCTCAGCCCAAGAGTATGGCTACACCTTC | CASSAQEYGYTF
- | - | TRBJ2-7 | TRBV15 | TGTGCCACCAGCGCCCGGACTCGTCTATTTCCGATCCTTACCTACGAGCAGTACTTC | CATSARTRLFPILTYEQYF
- | - | TRBJ2-2 | TRBV18 | TGTGCCAGCTCACCAGACAGGAACACCGGGGAGCTGTTTTTT | CASSPDRNTGELFF
- | TRBD1 | TRBJ2-7 | TRBV5-6 | TGTGCCAGCAGCATAACCCCCGGGACAGGCAACGAGCAGTACTTC | CASSITPGTGNEQYF
- | - | TRBJ2-2 | TRBV5-4 | TGTGCCAGCAGGTATCTAGACGGGGAGCTGTTTTTT | CASRYLDGELFF